A selection of T cell receptor beta chains follows, all from one sample in a study of blood T cell repertoires in COVID-19. Sequenced by immunoSEQ multiplex PCR; TCRdb stores in-frame clones only, minus some. There are tens of thousands of clones in the sample; over 75% occur only once, and roughly 11% lies in the top ten. Specimen: peripheral blood. The receptors here all came from a man older than 75 with acute or convalescent COVID-19. Each CDR3 is given with its conserved first and last residue. A D gene is named only where the DNA matches it firmly.

V	D	J	CDR3
TRBV7-2	-	TRBJ2-1	CASSIALIGSNEQFF
TRBV30	-	TRBJ2-7	CAWSGNPGEQYF
TRBV6-4	-	TRBJ1-1	CASRAQEGLDTEAFF
TRBV7-9	-	TRBJ1-6	CASSHDRPSSYNSPLHF
TRBV27	TRBD2	TRBJ2-1	CASRFRGAGAVGNEQFF
TRBV6-5	-	TRBJ1-2	CASRFRTADYGYTF
TRBV9	TRBD2	TRBJ2-1	CASSQSGSSYNEQFF
TRBV7-3	TRBD1	TRBJ1-6	CASSFRDSLNSPLHF
TRBV7-6	TRBD2	TRBJ2-7	CASSLRFGLAGGEQYF
TRBV5-1	-	TRBJ2-3	CASSPKTGRSTDTQYF
TRBV24-1	TRBD2	TRBJ2-1	CATSDRAGGPAEQFF
TRBV9	-	TRBJ1-2	CASSVRVIYGYTF
TRBV2	TRBD1	TRBJ1-3	CASQRTGAMNTIYF
TRBV6-1	TRBD1	TRBJ1-1	CASSDRAGGHTEAFF
TRBV5-1	TRBD1	TRBJ2-1	CASSLAAGGSYNEQFF
TRBV18	TRBD2	TRBJ2-7	CASSQGLAGRVEQYF
TRBV7-9	TRBD1	TRBJ2-7	CASSLGQGLGPEQYF
TRBV5-1	TRBD1	TRBJ1-1	CASSLSTGPTEAFF
TRBV3-1/TRBV3-2	TRBD1	TRBJ2-3	CASSQYHPTGDLTDTQYF
TRBV28	-	TRBJ2-2	CASTPQGYTGELFF
TRBV2	TRBD1	TRBJ1-2	CASSYSDRAYGYTF
TRBV7-3	-	TRBJ1-3	CASSLTGQGSGNTIYF
TRBV7-9	TRBD1	TRBJ1-1	CASSLDGGGKEAFF
TRBV9	-	TRBJ1-1	CASSVAARAGNTEAFF
TRBV2	-	TRBJ2-6	CASTPRGGASSGANVLTF
TRBV7-9	TRBD1	TRBJ1-1	CASSLDRNSEAFF
TRBV19	TRBD1	TRBJ1-1	CASSITGVRNTEAFF
TRBV27	-	TRBJ1-3	CASSLTALSGNTIYF
TRBV15	-	TRBJ1-2	CATSRDRARGYTF
TRBV3-1/TRBV3-2	-	TRBJ1-2	CASSQTGIYNYGYTF
TRBV5-8	-	TRBJ1-5	CASSLRLGVQPQHF
TRBV30	TRBD2	TRBJ2-5	CAWRVAGVETQYF
TRBV5-4	TRBD1	TRBJ2-7	CASSLTGTGTYEQYF
TRBV18	-	TRBJ2-7	CASSPGQTYEQYF
TRBV12-5	-	TRBJ2-7	CASGSDYEQYF
TRBV27	TRBD2	TRBJ2-5	CASSPSSPLPGLAGGIQETQYF
TRBV12-3/TRBV12-4	-	TRBJ2-2	CASSDPGELFF
TRBV7-2	-	TRBJ1-3	CASSLAGDISGNTIYF
TRBV29-1	-	TRBJ1-1	CSVEGRAVGTEAFF
TRBV5-4	TRBD1	TRBJ1-1	CASSLAGGQGARTAFF
TRBV18	TRBD1	TRBJ2-4	CASSPPVRTGENIQYF
TRBV28	-	TRBJ1-2	CASSSGQNYGYTF
TRBV19	TRBD1	TRBJ1-5	CASKSNPNRGPSSNQPQHF
TRBV9	TRBD1	TRBJ1-1	CASSGSGQANTEAFF
TRBV28	-	TRBJ2-7	CATPGNEQYF
TRBV6-5	TRBD2	TRBJ2-7	CASRDSGSGSEQYF
TRBV11-2	-	TRBJ2-6	CASSLGAGLSGANVLTF
TRBV7-6	TRBD1	TRBJ1-2	CASSLAGQGDYGYTF
TRBV5-1	TRBD1	TRBJ1-4	CASSFGQAATNEKLFF